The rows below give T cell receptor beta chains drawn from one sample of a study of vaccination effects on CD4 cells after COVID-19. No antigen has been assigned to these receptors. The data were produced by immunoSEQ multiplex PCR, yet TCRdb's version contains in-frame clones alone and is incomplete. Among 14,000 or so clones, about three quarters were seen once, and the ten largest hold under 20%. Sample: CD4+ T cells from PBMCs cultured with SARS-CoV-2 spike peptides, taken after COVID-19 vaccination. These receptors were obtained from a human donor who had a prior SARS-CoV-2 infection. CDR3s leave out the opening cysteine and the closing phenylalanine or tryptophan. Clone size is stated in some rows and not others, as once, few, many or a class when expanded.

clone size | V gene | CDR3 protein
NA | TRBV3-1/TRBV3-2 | ASSLGQGDGYT
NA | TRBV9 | ASSKRGFGDSPLH
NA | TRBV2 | ASKSGRNTGELF
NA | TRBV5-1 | ASSLGQSQRLAKNIQY
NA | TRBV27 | ASSPTGFTYNEQF
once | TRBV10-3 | AIRGGQETQY
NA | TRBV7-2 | ASSLRGPGTGELF
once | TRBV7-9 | ASSLWQANTEAF
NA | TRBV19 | ASSMIGRANTGELF
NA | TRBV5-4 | ASSFAGASSYEQY
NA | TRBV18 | ASSPSQRGGYT
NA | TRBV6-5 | ASSFRGFPYEQY
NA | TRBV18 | ASSPPGRLVFPYEQY
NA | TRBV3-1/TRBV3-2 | ASSQVGTYTGELF
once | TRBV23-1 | ASSQATSGPTDTQY
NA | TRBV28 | ASSRNRAFYGYT
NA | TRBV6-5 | ASSYYRAGGVYEQY
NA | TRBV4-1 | ASSLIWAWTSGKREQY
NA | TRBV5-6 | ASTFGATNEKLF
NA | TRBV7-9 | ASSLGDQPQH
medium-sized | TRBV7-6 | ASSLGAWDGSGNTIY
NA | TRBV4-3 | ASSLITSGSSDTQY
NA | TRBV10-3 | AISPSGNTEAF
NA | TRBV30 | AWSAGTSGGAVRTQY
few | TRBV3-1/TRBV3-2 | ASSQVGPSELF
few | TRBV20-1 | SASFGIAYEQY
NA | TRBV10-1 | ASSECWPSGGYTDTQY
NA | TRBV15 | ATSRDPVSGELF
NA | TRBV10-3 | AISGYGRKGQGQIANYGYT
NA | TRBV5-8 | ASTQGAYNEQF
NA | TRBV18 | ASSPSMRIMNTEAF
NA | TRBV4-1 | ASSQIGTLQETQY
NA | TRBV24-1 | ATSGSTDTQY
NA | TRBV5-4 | ASSLFEREGSSTDTQY
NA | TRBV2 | ASSEIKGKWDYGYT
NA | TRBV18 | ASSPIWGRNTQQETQY